This T cell receptor beta chain emerged from a study of blood T cell repertoires in COVID-19. About the study: The origin of the acute and convalescent COVID-19 samples was the United States, Italy and Spain. From T cells, B-cell-depleted T cells, or PBMCs came the material, which was cDNA or gDNA.

Seattle's enrolled individuals joined amid active infection and were then monitored longitudinally. Per the authors' pipeline: Researchers report that nucleated cell counts were estimated from reference gene primer amplification. Repertoires were generated with immunoSEQ multiplex PCR, while TCRdb's copy carries only in-frame clones and drops some. V, J and clone size are taken as reported in that table, and D and trimming were inferred from the DNA itself. This table holds about 58,000 clones, roughly four fifths found once. Material for sequencing was peripheral blood. This sequence was found in a man aged 60-69 years with COVID-19, enrolled during active disease.

CDR3 sequence (DNA): TGTGCCAGCAGTGAAGCTAGACAGGGGGGGACAGATACGCAGTATTTT. Its translation: CASSEARQGGTDTQYF. J is TRBJ2-3 and V is TRBV6-1, with TRBD1 identical over 9 bases. V was clipped by 0 bases and J by 3 bases; unmatched bases: 4. This CDR3 spans 16 amino acids. The germline V gene encodes CDR1 MNHNS and CDR2 SASEGT.